These 5 T cell receptor beta chains share one sample of origin, sequenced in a study of glioma-infiltrating T cells after dendritic cell vaccination. Some clones are missing from TCRdb's copy, which holds only in-frame ones; the method was immunoSEQ multiplex PCR. Seen here are some 70,000 clones, approximately 85% observed once, and the top ten hold about 10%. Sequences were derived from blood, sampled before dendritic cell vaccination. All receptors derive from a human donor with glioblastoma.

This clone was observed once. DNA for the CDR3: TGTGCCAGCAGTGAAGTTTTGACGGGGGGCGTTCGGGAGACCCAGTACTTC. Its translation is CASSEVLTGGVRETQYF. V is TRBV2 and J is TRBJ2-5; D is possibly TRBD2 (7 bases). V lost 1 base to trimming and J lost 5 bases, with 20 bases between them. The CDR3 length is 17 residues. CDR1 SNHLY and CDR2 FYNNEI come from the germline V gene.

The gene calls are TRBV9 and TRBJ1-2; a possible D gene is TRBD1 (5 bases). V lost 2 bases, J lost 2 bases, and 13 bases lay in between. CDR1 and CDR2 from the germline V gene are SGDLS and YYNGEE. This CDR3 is 15 amino acids long. The DNA of the CDR3 is TGTGCCAGCAGCGTGGATCCCCAGGGCAACTATGGCTACACCTTC. Translating it yields CASSVDPQGNYGYTF. Filled out from reference TRBV9 and TRBJ1-2, the complete variable domain reads DSGVTQTPKHLITATGQRVTLRCSPRSGDLSVYWYQQSLDQGLQFLIQYYNGEERAKGNILERFSAQQFPDLHSELNLSSLELGDSALYFCASSVDPQGNYGYTFGSGTRLTVV.

The genes are TRBV19 and TRBJ1-1; no clear D. Germline V gives CDR1 LNHDA, CDR2 SQIVND (reference sequence). There are 13 residues in the CDR3. V was shortened by 6 bases and J by 7 bases, with 15 bases between the two germline ends. CDR3 residues: CASRPFTAYEAFF. The CDR3 DNA is TGTGCCAGTAGACCATTCACAGCATATGAAGCTTTCTTT.

This chain joins TRBV29-1 and TRBJ1-2, with 7 nucleotides matching TRBD1. Germline-derived CDR1 and CDR2 are SQVTM and ANQGSEA. The junction had 7 bases not matched to a gene; V was cut back by 3 bases and J by 3 bases. The CDR3 has 14 residues. The CDR3 nucleotides read TGCAGCGTTGATCTGAGGGACAGAGACTATGGCTACACCTTC. Encoded protein: CSVDLRDRDYGYTF. The full variable domain, in which reference TRBV29-1 and TRBJ1-2 provide the parts outside the CDR3, is SAVISQKPSRDICQRGTSLTIQCQVDSQVTMMFWYRQQPGQSLTLIATANQGSEATYESGFVIDKFPISRPNLTFSTLTVSNMSPEDSSIYLCSVDLRDRDYGYTFGSGTRLTVV.

This CDR3 is CASSPRVREANEQFF. The CDR3, as DNA: TGTGCCAGCAGCCCCCGGGTCCGAGAGGCCAATGAGCAGTTCTTC. The chain joins TRBV5-4 to TRBJ2-1; D call uncertain. Germline CDR1 SGHNT, CDR2 YYREEE (reference sequence). Trimming stripped 4 bases from V and 6 bases from J, with 17 bases between. The CDR3 extends over 15 amino acids.